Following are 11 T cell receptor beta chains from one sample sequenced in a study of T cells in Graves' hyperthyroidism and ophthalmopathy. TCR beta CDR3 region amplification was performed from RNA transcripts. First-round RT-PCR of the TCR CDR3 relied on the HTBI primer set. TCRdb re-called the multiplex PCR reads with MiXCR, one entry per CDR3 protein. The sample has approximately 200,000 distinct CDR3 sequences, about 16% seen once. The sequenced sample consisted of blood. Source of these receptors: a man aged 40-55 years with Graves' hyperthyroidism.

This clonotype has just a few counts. CDR3 region: CSARDYRGYGYTF. The CDR3 DNA is TGCAGTGCTAGAGATTACAGGGGCTATGGCTACACCTTC. This rearrangement joins TRBV20-1 to TRBJ1-2; 7 nucleotides match TRBD1. Germline lookup yields CDR1 DFQATT and CDR2 SNEGSKA (reference sequence). The CDR3 is made up of 13 amino acids. Trimming cost V 0 bases and J 4 bases; bases outside gene matches: 2.

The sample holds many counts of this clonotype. CDR3 protein: CASSFNAGQGAYEQYF. CDR3 DNA: TGCGCCAGCAGCTTCAACGCGGGACAGGGGGCCTACGAGCAGTACTTC. This chain connects TRBV5-1 to TRBJ2-7; 11 nucleotides agree with TRBD1. V lost 2 bases and J lost 2; bases outside the gene matches: 6. The germline V gene has CDR1 SGHRS and CDR2 YFSETQ. The CDR3 has 16 amino acids. Based on the CDR3 plus reference TRBV5-1 and TRBJ2-7, the full variable domain is KAGVTQTPRYLIKTRGQQVTLSCSPISGHRSVSWYQQTPGQGLQFLFEYFSETQRNKGNFPGRFSGRQFSNSRSEMNVSTLELGDSALYLCASSFNAGQGAYEQYFGPGTRLTVT.

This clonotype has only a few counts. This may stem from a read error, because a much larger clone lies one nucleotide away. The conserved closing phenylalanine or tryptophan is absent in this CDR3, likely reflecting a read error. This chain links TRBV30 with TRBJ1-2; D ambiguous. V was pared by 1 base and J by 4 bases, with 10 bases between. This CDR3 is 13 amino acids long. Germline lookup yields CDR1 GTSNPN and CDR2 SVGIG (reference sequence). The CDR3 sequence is CAWSGARFYGYTL. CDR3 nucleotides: TGTGCCTGGAGTGGGGCGCGCTTCTATGGCTACACCCTC.

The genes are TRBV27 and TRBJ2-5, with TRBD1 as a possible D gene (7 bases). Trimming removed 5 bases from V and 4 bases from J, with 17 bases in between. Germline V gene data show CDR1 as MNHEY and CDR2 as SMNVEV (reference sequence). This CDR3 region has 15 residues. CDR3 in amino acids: CASSPTGNGGETQYF. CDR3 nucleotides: TGTGCCAGCAGTCCGACAGGGAACGGGGGAGAGACCCAGTACTTC.

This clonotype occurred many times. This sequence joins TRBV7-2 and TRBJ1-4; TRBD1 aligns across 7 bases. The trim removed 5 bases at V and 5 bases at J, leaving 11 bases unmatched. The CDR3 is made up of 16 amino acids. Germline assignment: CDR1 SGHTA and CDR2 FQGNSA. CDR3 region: CASSRITGTANEKLFF. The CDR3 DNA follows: TGTGCCAGCAGCCGAATTACCGGGACAGCAAATGAAAAACTGTTTTTT.

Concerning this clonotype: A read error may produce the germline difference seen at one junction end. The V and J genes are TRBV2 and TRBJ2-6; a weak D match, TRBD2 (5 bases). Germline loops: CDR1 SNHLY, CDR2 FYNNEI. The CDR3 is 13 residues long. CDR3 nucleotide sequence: TGTGTCAGCGGAAGGTCTGGGGCCAACGTCCTGACTTTC. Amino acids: CVSGRSGANVLTF.

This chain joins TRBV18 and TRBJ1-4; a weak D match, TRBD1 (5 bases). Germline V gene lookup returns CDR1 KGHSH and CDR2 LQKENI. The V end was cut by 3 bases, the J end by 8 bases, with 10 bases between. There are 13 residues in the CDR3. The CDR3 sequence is CASSPGGDEKLFF. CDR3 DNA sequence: TGTGCCAGCTCACCGGGCGGGGACGAAAAACTGTTTTTT.

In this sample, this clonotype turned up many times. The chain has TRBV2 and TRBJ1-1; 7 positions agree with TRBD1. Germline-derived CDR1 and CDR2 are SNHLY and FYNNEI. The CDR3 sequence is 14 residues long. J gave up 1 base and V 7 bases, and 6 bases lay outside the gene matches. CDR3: CASILGQSNTEAFF. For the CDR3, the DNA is TGTGCCAGCATCCTGGGACAGTCGAACACTGAAGCTTTCTTT.

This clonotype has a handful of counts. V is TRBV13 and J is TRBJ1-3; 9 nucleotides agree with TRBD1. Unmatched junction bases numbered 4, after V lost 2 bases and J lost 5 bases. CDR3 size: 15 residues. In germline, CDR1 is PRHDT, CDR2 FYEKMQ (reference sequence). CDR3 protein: CASSLQGQGRNTIYF. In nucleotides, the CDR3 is TGTGCCAGCAGCTTACAGGGACAGGGCAGAAACACCATATATTTT.

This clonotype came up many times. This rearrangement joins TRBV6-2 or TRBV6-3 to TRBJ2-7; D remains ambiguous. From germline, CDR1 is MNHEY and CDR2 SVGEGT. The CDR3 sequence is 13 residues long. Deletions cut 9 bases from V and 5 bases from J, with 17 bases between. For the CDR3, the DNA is TGTGCCAGTCAACCCCCAGCTCGGGACGAGCAGTACTTC. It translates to CASQPPARDEQYF.

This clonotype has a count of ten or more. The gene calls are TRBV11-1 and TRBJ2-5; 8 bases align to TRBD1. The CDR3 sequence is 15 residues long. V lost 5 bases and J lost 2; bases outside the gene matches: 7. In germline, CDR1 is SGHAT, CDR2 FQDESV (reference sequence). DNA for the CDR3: TGTGCCAGCAGCCCGCGGGACAGGCAACAAGAGACCCAGTACTTC. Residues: CASSPRDRQQETQYF.